The rows below give T cell receptor beta chains drawn from one sample of a study of T cell responses to AZD1222 COVID-19 vaccine. Generated by immunoSEQ multiplex PCR, the TCRdb table keeps only in-frame clones and is missing some. The sample includes about 180,000 clones, just over 90% of them seen just once. The sample consisted of peripheral blood, taken on day 0 of AZD1222 vaccination. The receptors stem from an adult in good health. The CDR3 runs from the conserved cysteine through the conserved F or W. The order of the fields is J gene, clone size, V gene, D gene, CDR3 protein, CDR3 DNA. A D gene is named only where the DNA matches it firmly. For some rows the clone size is stated as once, few or many, or as a class when expanded; others skip it.

TRBJ2-1 . TRBV7-2 TRBD1 CASSLGAGTVSYNEQFF TGTGCCAGCAGCTTAGGGGCCGGGACAGTTTCCTACAATGAGCAGTTCTTC
TRBJ2-7 . TRBV19 . CASSIGGRTPYEQYF TGTGCCAGTAGTATAGGGGGGAGGACCCCCTACGAGCAGTACTTC
TRBJ2-1 . TRBV5-1 TRBD2 CASSLVVAGPNEQFF TGCGCCAGCAGCTTGGTTGTAGCGGGCCCTAATGAGCAGTTCTTC
TRBJ1-6 . TRBV30 . CAWRLQGRNSPLHF TGTGCCTGGAGACTACAGGGCCGTAATTCACCCCTCCACTTT
TRBJ2-2 . TRBV2 . CASRQQGGGGELFF TGTGCCAGCAGGCAACAGGGAGGAGGGGGGGAGCTGTTTTTT
TRBJ2-7 . TRBV3-1/TRBV3-2 TRBD2 CASSQRGLGGEQYF TGTGCCAGCAGCCAACGGGGACTAGGTGGCGAGCAGTACTTC
TRBJ1-2 few TRBV18 . CASSPFTGTSLGYTF TGTGCCAGCTCACCATTTACTGGTACCTCCTTGGGCTACACCTTC
TRBJ2-7 . TRBV23-1 . CASSQRLGSMYEQYF TGCGCCAGCAGTCAACGGCTGGGATCCATGTACGAGCAGTACTTC
TRBJ2-3 . TRBV7-3 . CASSLTGSITDTQYF TGTGCCAGCAGCTTAACAGGCTCGATCACAGATACGCAGTATTTT
TRBJ1-5 . TRBV3-1/TRBV3-2 . CASSLNRGPNQPQHF TGTGCCAGCAGCCTCAACCGGGGGCCTAATCAGCCCCAGCATTTT
TRBJ1-2 once TRBV6-5 . CASSYSGWSWGYTF TGTGCCAGCAGTTACTCGGGCTGGTCCTGGGGCTACACCTTC
TRBJ1-2 few TRBV3-1/TRBV3-2 . CASSQGRGWGYTF TGTGCCAGCAGCCAAGGACGAGGATGGGGCTACACCTTC
TRBJ2-7 few TRBV6-1 TRBD2 CASSAPFGGRGSYEQYF TGTGCCAGCAGTGCGCCCTTCGGGGGGAGGGGCTCCTACGAGCAGTACTTC
TRBJ1-2 . TRBV5-5 . CASSLDSYGYTF TGTGCCAGCAGCTTGGATAGCTATGGCTACACCTTC
TRBJ1-1 . TRBV7-2 . CASSLFQGNTEAFF TGTGCCAGCAGCTTATTTCAGGGGAACACTGAAGCTTTCTTT
TRBJ1-2 . TRBV4-2 . CASSQEGIQGGYTF TGTGCCAGCAGCCAAGAAGGGATTCAGGGGGGCTACACCTTC
TRBJ2-3 . TRBV13 . CASSFFGYTDTQYF TGTGCCAGCAGCTTCTTCGGGTACACAGATACGCAGTATTTT
TRBJ2-7 . TRBV3-1/TRBV3-2 TRBD2 CASSQVAGESEQYF TGTGCCAGCAGCCAAGTGGCGGGGGAGAGCGAGCAGTACTTC
TRBJ1-3 once TRBV4-3 . CASSPPVQGLGNTIYF TGCGCCAGCAGCCCCCCGGTGCAGGGGCTTGGAAACACCATATATTTT
TRBJ2-1 . TRBV12-3/TRBV12-4 . CASSWPGVEQFF TGTGCCAGCAGTTGGCCGGGAGTTGAGCAGTTCTTC
TRBJ1-1 . TRBV7-2 . CASSLKNLGGAVGGTEAFF TGTGCCAGCAGCTTAAAGAACCTGGGAGGGGCAGTCGGAGGCACTGAAGCTTTCTTT
TRBJ2-7 . TRBV7-9 . CASSPPPSWGVPYEQYF TGTGCCAGCAGTCCGCCCCCAAGCTGGGGGGTGCCCTACGAGCAGTACTTC
TRBJ1-4 . TRBV7-9 . CASSLALGGAGEKLFF TGTGCCAGCAGCTTAGCTCTGGGGGGCGCAGGTGAAAAACTGTTTTTT
TRBJ2-7 . TRBV3-1/TRBV3-2 . CASSQDMDEQYF TGTGCCAGCAGCCAAGATATGGACGAGCAGTACTTC
TRBJ1-3 . TRBV2 . CASSGARGGSGNTIYF TGTGCCAGCAGCGGGGCCCGAGGGGGCTCTGGAAACACCATATATTTT
TRBJ2-2 . TRBV13 . CASSLGAANTGELFF TGTGCCAGCAGCTTGGGGGCCGCGAACACCGGGGAGCTGTTTTTT
TRBJ2-2 few TRBV5-4 TRBD2 CASDKTSGGARDTGELFF TGTGCCAGCGATAAGACTAGCGGGGGGGCCAGGGACACCGGGGAGCTGTTTTTT
TRBJ2-3 . TRBV29-1 TRBD1 CSVKTGSVDTQYF TGCAGCGTCAAGACAGGGTCCGTAGATACGCAGTATTTT
TRBJ1-6 . TRBV27 . CASSPLPRVVNSPLHF TGTGCCAGCAGTCCGCTCCCCAGGGTAGTTAATTCACCCCTCCACTTT
TRBJ1-4 . TRBV4-2 . CASSQDRRGATNEKLFF TGTGCCAGCAGCCAAGATAGGAGGGGAGCAACTAATGAAAAACTGTTTTTT
TRBJ1-1 . TRBV6-5 TRBD1 CASRITGATEAFF TGTGCCAGCAGAATAACAGGGGCCACTGAAGCTTTCTTT
TRBJ1-2 . TRBV6-2/TRBV6-3 . CASSNLPDGNYGYTF TGTGCCAGCAGTAATTTACCCGACGGGAACTATGGCTACACCTTC
TRBJ1-3 . TRBV12-3/TRBV12-4 . CATGTNSGNTIYF TGTGCCACAGGGACTAACTCTGGAAACACCATATATTTT
TRBJ1-4 once TRBV10-3 . CAIRPGRATNEKLFF TGTGCCATCAGACCGGGGCGGGCAACTAATGAAAAACTGTTTTTT
TRBJ1-1 . TRBV10-3 . CAISESRETEAFF TGTGCCATCAGTGAGTCCAGGGAAACTGAAGCTTTCTTT
TRBJ2-3 . TRBV3-1/TRBV3-2 . CASSQDSRTTQYF TGTGCCAGCAGCCAAGATTCGAGGACCACGCAGTATTTT
TRBJ2-1 . TRBV4-3 TRBD2 CASSPLGGGTNEQFF TGCGCCAGCAGCCCCTTAGGCGGGGGGACCAATGAGCAGTTCTTC
TRBJ1-1 . TRBV11-1 . CASTNTWGPPNTEAFF TGTGCCAGCACCAATACCTGGGGCCCACCTAACACTGAAGCTTTCTTT
TRBJ1-1 . TRBV15 . CATSRDRKGPVGTEAFF TGTGCCACCAGCAGAGATCGGAAGGGTCCGGTGGGCACTGAAGCTTTCTTT
TRBJ2-3 . TRBV5-1 TRBD2 CASSLASGGARDTQYF TGCGCCAGCAGCTTGGCTAGCGGGGGGGCGCGAGATACGCAGTATTTT